These T cell receptor beta chains were read from a single sample in a study of patients and donors after allogeneic stem cell transplantation. One entry per CDR3 protein results from TCRdb running MiXCR on the RT-PCR reads. The sample lists hundreds of thousands of distinct CDR3 sequences, about a sixth occurring once. The material sequenced was blood, either unsorted or a sorted T cell fraction (not recorded which). These receptors all come from a human donor who was either an allogeneic HSCT recipient or a stem cell or donor lymphocyte infusion donor (not recorded which). It is not recorded whose cells these are; they may come from a transplant donor. CDR3s include the opening cysteine and the closing phenylalanine or tryptophan. The D gene is left open where the match is weak. The size of a clone is reported for some rows only, either as once, few or many, or as a class for expanded clones.

D gene	CDR3 length	clone size	V gene	J gene	CDR3 protein	CDR3 DNA
.	12	few	TRBV12-3/TRBV12-4	TRBJ1-2	CASRPEVGGYTF	TGTGCCAGCAGGCCGGAGGTGGGTGGCTACACCTTC
TRBD1	16	.	TRBV20-1	TRBJ1-1	CSARDWDREKGTEAFF	TGCAGTGCTAGAGATTGGGACAGGGAGAAAGGCACTGAAGCTTTCTTT
.	14	many	TRBV2	TRBJ2-2	CASRRGTNTGELFF	TGTGCCAGCAGGAGGGGGACAAACACCGGGGAGCTGTTTTTT
TRBD1	15	.	TRBV12-5	TRBJ2-1	CASGLGQGAWDEQFF	TGTGCTAGTGGTTTGGGACAGGGGGCTTGGGATGAGCAGTTCTTC
TRBD1	16	few	TRBV6-5	TRBJ1-5	CASSYGQGLSNQPQHF	TGTGCCAGCAGTTATGGACAGGGACTCAGCAATCAGCCCCAGCATTTT
TRBD1	15	.	TRBV6-2/TRBV6-3	TRBJ1-2	CASRKTGAVGYGYTF	TGTGCCAGCAGGAAAACAGGGGCCGTTGGCTATGGCTACACCTTC
TRBD2	16	.	TRBV10-3	TRBJ2-3	CAISVSSGSSTDTQYF	TGTGCCATCAGTGTCTCGAGCGGGAGTAGCACAGATACGCAGTATTTT
TRBD2	17	few	TRBV5-1	TRBJ2-1	CASSLRVAGGMYNEQFF	TGCGCCAGCAGCTTACGAGTAGCGGGAGGTATGTACAATGAGCAGTTCTTC
.	12	many	TRBV20-1	TRBJ1-1	CSARDRGTEAFF	TGCAGTGCTAGAGACCGGGGCACTGAAGCTTTCTTT
.	16	.	TRBV5-1	TRBJ1-2	CASSPKSFVGQYGYTF	TGCGCCAGCAGCCCGAAATCCTTCGTCGGGCAGTATGGCTACACCTTC
TRBD1	16	.	TRBV4-1	TRBJ2-7	CASSPEATGGSYEQYF	TGCGCCAGCAGCCCGGAAGCGACAGGGGGCTCCTACGAGCAGTACTTC
TRBD2	17	.	TRBV27	TRBJ2-1	CASSLSGFGGRYNEQFF	TGTGCCAGCAGTTTATCGGGGTTCGGGGGGAGATACAATGAGCAGTTCTTC
TRBD1	12	few	TRBV6-5	TRBJ1-2	CASRQGANGYTF	TGTGCCAGCAGACAGGGGGCGAATGGCTACACCTTC
.	15	few	TRBV2	TRBJ2-6	CASTIMRTGANVLTF	TGTGCCAGCACCATTATGCGGACTGGGGCCAACGTCCTGACTTTC
.	18	few	TRBV11-2	TRBJ2-5	CASSLRPPRGALQETQYF	TGTGCCAGCAGCTTACGTCCCCCCAGGGGGGCCCTCCAAGAGACCCAGTACTTC
.	13	few	TRBV10-3	TRBJ1-6	CAIGGITNSPLHF	TGTGCCATCGGAGGGATCACTAATTCACCCCTCCACTTT
.	14	.	TRBV27	TRBJ1-5	CASSLTGNNQPQHF	TGTGCCAGCAGTTTAACAGGGAACAATCAGCCCCAGCATTTT
TRBD2	15	.	TRBV25-1	TRBJ2-2	CASSARDYYTGELFF	TGTGCCAGCAGTGCTCGGGACTACTACACCGGGGAGCTGTTTTTT
TRBD1	15	.	TRBV5-1	TRBJ2-7	CASSTPTGGSYEQYF	TGCGCCAGCAGCACCCCGACAGGGGGCTCCTACGAGCAGTACTTC
TRBD2	13	.	TRBV5-6	TRBJ2-1	CATETSGTNEQFF	TGTGCCACCGAGACTAGCGGGACCAATGAGCAGTTCTTC
.	12	many	TRBV24-1	TRBJ2-1	CATSDLWHEQFF	TGTGCCACCAGTGATCTGTGGCATGAGCAGTTCTTC
TRBD2	16	.	TRBV5-1	TRBJ2-5	CASSLGRAGGAETQYF	TGCGCCAGCAGCTTGGGAAGGGCGGGGGGAGCAGAGACCCAGTACTTC
.	15	few	TRBV5-1	TRBJ2-7	CASSLGGGPQYEQYF	TGCGCCAGCAGCTTGGGTGGAGGGCCGCAATACGAGCAGTACTTC
.	15	.	TRBV6-5	TRBJ1-3	CASSYVGKKGNTIYF	TGTGCCAGCAGTTATGTCGGGAAGAAAGGAAACACCATATATTTT
.	17	.	TRBV7-3	TRBJ1-1	CASSLIPGGGRGTEAFF	TGTGCCAGCAGCTTAATACCGGGCGGGGGGCGAGGCACTGAAGCTTTCTTT
.	13	many	TRBV15	TRBJ1-5	CATSRDPLQPQHF	TGTGCCACCAGCAGAGATCCCCTTCAGCCCCAGCATTTT
.	17	.	TRBV2	TRBJ1-2	CASSTTGSANLFYGYTF	TGTGCCAGCAGTACCACAGGATCCGCAAACCTTTTCTATGGCTACACCTTC
.	13	.	TRBV12-5	TRBJ1-1	CASGLGGGPEAFF	TGTGCTAGTGGCCTCGGGGGAGGGCCTGAAGCTTTCTTT
TRBD2	16	few	TRBV11-2	TRBJ2-1	CASSLSSGIGGNEQFF	TGTGCCAGCAGCTTAAGTAGCGGGATAGGGGGCAATGAGCAGTTCTTC
TRBD2	17	few	TRBV30	TRBJ2-4	CAWSPTGTSGRRGIQYF	TGTGCCTGGAGCCCCACCGGGACTAGCGGGAGGCGGGGCATTCAGTACTTC
.	15	once	TRBV7-2	TRBJ1-1	CASSSRGLPNTEAFF	TGTGCCAGCAGCTCCAGAGGGCTCCCGAACACTGAAGCTTTCTTT
TRBD1	14	many	TRBV2	TRBJ1-5	CASRGTGSNQPQHF	TGTGCCAGCAGAGGGACAGGCTCTAATCAGCCCCAGCATTTT
TRBD1	17	few	TRBV12-3/TRBV12-4	TRBJ1-4	CASSLGQGVPFNEKLFF	TGTGCCAGCAGCCTTGGACAGGGTGTACCCTTTAATGAAAAACTGTTTTTT
TRBD2	18	.	TRBV11-2	TRBJ2-2	CASSLSLAGVPNTGELFF	TGTGCCAGCAGCTTATCACTAGCGGGGGTGCCGAACACCGGGGAGCTGTTTTTT
TRBD2	17	.	TRBV6-1	TRBJ2-7	CASSRTSGGIRAYEQYF	TGTGCCAGCAGTCGGACTAGCGGGGGAATAAGGGCCTACGAGCAGTACTTC
.	15	few	TRBV19	TRBJ2-2	CASSIDPGITGELFF	TGTGCCAGTAGTATAGATCCAGGGATCACCGGGGAGCTGTTTTTT
TRBD1	14	few	TRBV5-1	TRBJ2-7	CASSMGTGAYEQYF	TGCGCCAGCAGCATGGGGACAGGGGCCTACGAGCAGTACTTC
.	15	.	TRBV3-1	TRBJ2-1	CASSAGLTVSGEQFF	TGTGCCAGCAGCGCCGGGCTGACGGTCTCGGGTGAGCAGTTCTTC
.	13	.	TRBV29-1	TRBJ2-5	CSVARGPGETQYF	TGCAGCGTTGCCAGGGGTCCCGGGGAGACCCAGTACTTC
.	12	few	TRBV9	TRBJ2-7	CASSVDPNEQYF	TGTGCCAGCAGCGTAGACCCCAACGAGCAGTACTTC
TRBD2	13	.	TRBV4-1	TRBJ2-1	CASSQEAGDEQFF	TGCGCCAGCAGCCAAGAGGCGGGGGATGAGCAGTTCTTC
.	14	.	TRBV6-1	TRBJ2-4	CAIKRARAKNIQYF	TGTGCCATCAAACGGGCGAGGGCCAAAAACATTCAGTACTTC
.	16	few	TRBV19	TRBJ1-2	CASRLADRLTNYGYTF	TGTGCCAGTCGGCTCGCCGACAGACTGACAAACTATGGCTACACCTTC
TRBD2	15	.	TRBV20-1	TRBJ2-7	CSARVRSGIGYEQYF	TGCAGTGCTAGAGTTCGAAGCGGGATAGGATACGAGCAGTACTTC
TRBD2	16	many	TRBV12-3/TRBV12-4	TRBJ2-3	CASSPTTGGSTDTQYF	TGTGCCAGCAGTCCAACCACGGGGGGAAGCACAGATACGCAGTATTTT
TRBD2	16	.	TRBV6-1	TRBJ2-3	CASSTASGRVLGTQYF	TGTGCCAGCAGTACCGCTAGCGGTAGAGTTTTGGGCACGCAGTATTTT
TRBD1	16	.	TRBV9	TRBJ2-1	CASSVGTGGSYNEQFF	TGTGCCAGCAGCGTAGGAACAGGGGGCTCCTACAATGAGCAGTTCTTC
.	17	few	TRBV6-9	TRBJ1-5	CASSTGWDENGNQPQHF	TGTGCCAGCAGTACAGGGTGGGATGAGAACGGCAATCAGCCCCAGCATTTT
.	12	few	TRBV4-1	TRBJ2-5	CASSNLIETQYF	TGCGCCAGCAGCAACCTGATCGAGACCCAGTACTTC
TRBD1	17	.	TRBV29-1	TRBJ1-1	CSVGVYGNRGPTREAFF	TGCAGCGTTGGCGTCTATGGTAACAGGGGTCCTACACGTGAAGCTTTCTTT
.	15	.	TRBV20-1	TRBJ1-1	CSAFRDSLGDTEAFF	TGCAGTGCCTTTCGGGACTCCCTCGGGGACACTGAAGCTTTCTTT
.	12	few	TRBV28	TRBJ1-2	CASSFTNYGYTF	TGTGCCAGCAGTTTCACCAACTATGGCTACACCTTC
.	15	few	TRBV9	TRBJ2-2	CASSVAERNTGELFF	TGTGCCAGCAGCGTAGCAGAACGTAACACCGGGGAGCTGTTTTTT
TRBD2	15	.	TRBV7-2	TRBJ2-5	CASSSSGGLRETQYF	TGTGCCAGCAGCTCTAGCGGGGGCTTGAGGGAGACCCAGTACTTC
TRBD1	17	few	TRBV9	TRBJ1-2	CASSPENTGGAWYGYTF	TGTGCCAGCAGCCCAGAGAACACAGGGGGCGCGTGGTATGGCTACACCTTC
TRBD1	12	.	TRBV7-6	TRBJ2-1	CASSSQGAEQFF	TGTGCCAGCAGCTCCCAGGGGGCTGAGCAGTTCTTC
.	15	few	TRBV15	TRBJ1-5	CATSRDRGPGQPQHF	TGTGCCACCAGCAGAGATCGGGGTCCTGGTCAGCCCCAGCATTTT
.	13	many	TRBV6-2/TRBV6-3	TRBJ1-1	CASSYGRNTEAFF	TGTGCCAGCAGTTACGGGCGGAACACTGAAGCTTTCTTT
.	15	.	TRBV4-3	TRBJ2-5	CASSQDLRGPGTQYF	TGCGCCAGCAGCCAAGATCTGCGGGGCCCGGGGACCCAGTACTTC